This T cell receptor (beta chain) derives from a study of T cell changes during pregnancy in multiple sclerosis. Only in-frame clones appear in the TCRdb table, and some are missing; sequencing was by immunoSEQ multiplex PCR. This table holds 40,000 to 60,000 clones, roughly 94% found once. CDR1 is GTSNPN and CDR2 is SVGIG in the germline V gene (reference sequence). The CDR3 is 13 amino acids. Trimming took off 2 bases at V and 6 bases at J, with 13 bases between the two ends. V gene TRBV30 combines with J gene TRBJ1-2; D may be TRBD1 (6 bases). The sequencing used CD8+ T cells from peripheral blood mononuclear cells, collected in the first trimester of pregnancy. This clonotype was obtained from a female donor with multiple sclerosis, enrolled in a pregnancy study. CDR3 sequence reads: CAWSQGYGDGYTF. CDR3 bases: TGTGCCTGGAGTCAGGGGTACGGCGATGGCTACACCTTC.